The TCR beta chain under discussion was sequenced for a study of blood T cell repertoires in COVID-19 (dated by TCRdb to 2018 to 2020). In the study overall: Samples from collaborators originated in the United States, Italy and Spain and spanned both the acute and convalescent phases of COVID-19. Subjects who had been exposed to COVID-19, were actively infected with it, or had recovered from it provided the deeply sampled blood TCRbeta repertoires that made up the dataset. The prospective study material was composed of cDNA or gDNA derived from T cells, B-cell-depleted T cells, or PBMCs. A de-identified subject ID, COVID-19 status, age in years and sex were almost always included in the sample metadata. Where HLA class I and class II types were available, the types were taken from metadata supplied by the sample provider, not from assay-based typing. The repertoires were released in a freely available public database intended as a resource for research on the immune response to SARS-CoV-2. The samples were drawn from the first 160 participants of the ongoing ImmuneRACE study and from 1,254 subjects provided by 6 global collaborators.

Overall study outcomes, separate from this receptor: Clinical and demographic metadata were provided uncurated, with the amount varying by source and participant.

The germline V gene yields MGHDK for CDR1 and SYGVNS for CDR2. The CDR3 covers 17 residues, taking in both the cysteine and the phenylalanine. Solely the CDR3 DNA is kept, with 51 bases framed from the first base. Relative to germline, V is missing 0 bases and J is missing 5 bases, with 8 bases of the junction outside any gene match. The collaborating institutions used their own protocols to collect whole blood in K2EDTA tubes. For TCRbeta analysis, collaborators shipped samples in one of three forms: frozen whole blood, isolated PBMCs, or DNA extracted from either of those sample types. TCRbeta CDR3 regions were amplified from genomic DNA by means of the immunoSEQ Assay, a bias-controlled multiplex PCR. As for the authors' bioinformatics: Within the assay, amplification of reference gene primers was used to estimate how many nucleated cells each sample contained. To quantify the absolute abundance of each unique TCRbeta CDR3 rearrangement, sequence reads were collapsed and filtered. For each sample, productive Simpson clonality was calculated as the square root of Simpson's diversity index across productive rearrangements. TCRdb took this table from immuneACCESS and kept in-frame rearrangements with V and J called. Such tables lack part of the clones; where checked against another copy, unresolved V genes explain under half of the gap, and the rest is unexplained. V and J calls and clone size are copied from that table; D and trimming were computed from the DNA. This sample comprises about 99,000 clones, 89% of them detected only once. The ten top clones hold roughly 18% of the sample.

About this clone itself: The specificity of this receptor is unknown. Base qualities are not recorded, but no much larger clone differs from it by a single base.

The rearranged segments are TRBV25-1 and TRBJ2-1; 9 of the junction bases match TRBD2. This TCR was sampled from an elderly woman in a cohort sampled during active COVID-19. What was sequenced was peripheral blood. The CDR3 has the sequence CASSEYPAGGPHNEQFF. The DNA reads TGTGCCAGCAGTGAATACCCAGCGGGAGGCCCCCACAATGAGCAGTTCTTC.